This TCR beta chain came from a study of blood T cells in healthy people across ages. Germline values: CDR1 LGHDT, CDR2 YNNKEL (reference sequence). CDR3 length: 15 amino acids. Trimming cost V 1 base and J 5 bases, with 12 bases left between them. A J-beta primer mix and a sample-barcoded 5' primer were used in a second PCR of roughly 7 to 12 cycles. From each sample, at least 2.5 million paired-end reads containing CDR3 were obtained. MiXCR, run by TCRdb on the 5' RACE reads, gives a single entry per CDR3 protein. The table has 450,000 to 600,000 distinct CDR3 sequences, about 28% seen once. In addition, the sample was reused for a study of T cells of mothers and their children. That source notes: Second-round PCR products received sample barcodes and 2-4 random nucleotides from the M1S primer.

The chain combines TRBV3-1 with TRBJ2-1; D assignment may be TRBD1 or TRBD2 (5 bases each). The sequenced sample consisted of blood. The sequence was collected from a boy between 2 and 10 years old in good health. CDR3 DNA: TGTGCCAGCAGCCAAGGGTGGGACCTCGACAATGAGCAGTTCTTC. It encodes CASSQGWDLDNEQFF.